The entry below gives a single TCR beta chain sequence along with its context. Clones were sequenced by immunoSEQ multiplex PCR, and TCRdb holds only the in-frame ones, with some missing. The table lists some 290,000 clones, roughly 89% of them singletons. This entry comes from a study of blood T cell repertoires in COVID-19. As for the study in general: Specimens from acute and convalescent COVID-19 originated in the United States, Italy and Spain. PBMCs, B-cell-depleted T cells, or T cells provided the cDNA or gDNA that made up the material.

Germline V gene data show CDR1 as SEHNR and CDR2 as FQNEAQ (reference sequence). The CDR3 consists of 15 residues. Trimming pared 5 bases from V and 5 bases from J, leaving 18 bases between. The gene calls are TRBV7-9 and TRBJ1-1, with D possibly being TRBD1 (6 bases). The TCR comes from a woman in her twenties or thirties with COVID-19, enrolled during active disease. Sequenced material: peripheral blood. CDR3 residues: CASSLQLRGMTEAFF. The DNA of the CDR3 is TGTGCCAGCAGCCTCCAATTGAGGGGGATGACTGAAGCTTTCTTT.